This T cell receptor (beta chain) is from a study of T cell responses to AZD1222 COVID-19 vaccine. The study's findings and limits: Dominant CD4 TCR responses targeted spike regions 160-218 and 743-854.

The assay was immunoSEQ multiplex PCR, and TCRdb's table has in-frame clones only and misses some. The sample lists about 140,000 clones; around 91% were seen once. This clone was detected only a few times. The antigen is unknown. CDR3 length: 17 amino acids. Germline V gene lookup returns CDR1 MGHRA and CDR2 YSYEKL. Trimming cost V 0 bases and J 0 bases, with 14 bases left between them. The TCR comes from an adult in good health. The sequencing used peripheral blood, collected on day 0 of AZD1222 vaccination. The gene calls are TRBV4-1 and TRBJ2-5, with TRBD1 as a possible D gene (6 bases). The CDR3: CASSQDAGQNYQETQYF. In DNA form, the CDR3 reads TGCGCCAGCAGCCAAGATGCAGGACAGAATTACCAAGAGACCCAGTACTTC.